These T cell receptor beta chains were read from a single sample in a study of CD8+ T cells in alopecia areata. The protocol was immunoSEQ multiplex PCR, while the TCRdb copy is restricted to in-frame clones and leaves out a portion. The repertoire holds approximately 300,000 clones, with about three fifths as singletons. The sample here was CD4+ T cells sorted from blood, taken at week 24, from a patient treated with tofacitinib. Source of these receptors: a human donor with alopecia areata. CDR3s include the opening cysteine and the closing phenylalanine or tryptophan. The D gene is left open where the match is weak. Only part of the rows carry a size: once, few, many, or a class if the clone is expanded.

d_gene: TRBD2; abundance: -; v_gene: TRBV5-6; j_gene: TRBJ2-6; CDR3nt: TGTGCCAGCAGCTTTCCGGGAGGCCACGATTCTGGGGCCAACGTCCTGACTTTC; CDR3aa: CASSFPGGHDSGANVLTF
d_gene: -; abundance: -; v_gene: TRBV25-1; j_gene: TRBJ1-2; CDR3nt: TGTGCCAGCAGTGAAATGGGGGGGAATACCCAGGGCTATGGCTACACCTTC; CDR3aa: CASSEMGGNTQGYGYTF
d_gene: TRBD1; abundance: -; v_gene: TRBV6-5; j_gene: TRBJ1-1; CDR3nt: TGTGCCAGCAGTCGACAGGGCGAAGCTTTCTTT; CDR3aa: CASSRQGEAFF
d_gene: -; abundance: -; v_gene: TRBV29-1; j_gene: TRBJ2-4; CDR3nt: TGCAGCGTTGTACAGGGACTAGCCAAAAACATTCAGTACTTC; CDR3aa: CSVVQGLAKNIQYF
d_gene: -; abundance: -; v_gene: TRBV4-1; j_gene: TRBJ2-5; CDR3nt: TGCGCCAGCAGCCAGGGAGGGACCCAGTACTTC; CDR3aa: CASSQGGTQYF
d_gene: TRBD2; abundance: few; v_gene: TRBV29-1; j_gene: TRBJ2-1; CDR3nt: TGCAGCGCTCGAGCGGGGGGGCCCTCTGGGGAGCAGTTCTTC; CDR3aa: CSARAGGPSGEQFF
d_gene: -; abundance: few; v_gene: TRBV29-1; j_gene: TRBJ1-2; CDR3nt: TGCAGCGATGGTCCTCGAAGGGCGATTGGCTACACCTTC; CDR3aa: CSDGPRRAIGYTF
d_gene: -; abundance: -; v_gene: TRBV28; j_gene: TRBJ1-5; CDR3nt: TGTGCCAGCAGCCCAACCATCCCCATCCAGGGGATTTGGGATCAGCCCCAGCATTTT; CDR3aa: CASSPTIPIQGIWDQPQHF
d_gene: -; abundance: -; v_gene: TRBV7-8; j_gene: TRBJ2-7; CDR3nt: TGTGCCAGCAGCTTTGGTAAGGCAACCTACGAGCAGTACTTC; CDR3aa: CASSFGKATYEQYF
d_gene: -; abundance: -; v_gene: TRBV7-9; j_gene: TRBJ2-5; CDR3nt: TGTGCCAGCAGCCCCAGCCATTCTAGAGAGACCCAGTACTTC; CDR3aa: CASSPSHSRETQYF
d_gene: -; abundance: -; v_gene: TRBV29-1; j_gene: TRBJ2-4; CDR3nt: TGCAGCGTTAGGACAGTCCTAGCCAAAAACATTCAGTACTTC; CDR3aa: CSVRTVLAKNIQYF
d_gene: -; abundance: -; v_gene: TRBV27; j_gene: TRBJ2-1; CDR3nt: TGTGCCAGCAGTAAACAGGGAGTCTACAATGAGCAGTTCTTC; CDR3aa: CASSKQGVYNEQFF
d_gene: TRBD1; abundance: -; v_gene: TRBV7-2; j_gene: TRBJ1-2; CDR3nt: TGTGCCAGCAGCACCCGGGACAGGGGTGGGGGCTACACCTTC; CDR3aa: CASSTRDRGGGYTF
d_gene: -; abundance: -; v_gene: TRBV18; j_gene: TRBJ1-1; CDR3nt: TGTGCCAGCTCACCAACGGCCAGTGGGGGCACTGAAGCTTTCTTT; CDR3aa: CASSPTASGGTEAFF
d_gene: -; abundance: few; v_gene: TRBV2; j_gene: TRBJ2-7; CDR3nt: TGTGCCAGAGCAGACGTACCCTACGAGCAGTACTTC; CDR3aa: CARADVPYEQYF
d_gene: TRBD2; abundance: few; v_gene: TRBV5-1; j_gene: TRBJ2-7; CDR3nt: TGCGCCAGCAGCTTGGATCCTAGCGGGGGTTACGAGCAGTACTTC; CDR3aa: CASSLDPSGGYEQYF
d_gene: TRBD2; abundance: -; v_gene: TRBV5-1; j_gene: TRBJ2-7; CDR3nt: TGCGCCAGCACTAGCGGAACCTACGAGCAGTACTTC; CDR3aa: CASTSGTYEQYF
d_gene: TRBD1; abundance: once; v_gene: TRBV2; j_gene: TRBJ2-5; CDR3nt: TGTGCCAGCAAGGGACAGGGAGAGACCCAGTACTTC; CDR3aa: CASKGQGETQYF
d_gene: TRBD2; abundance: few; v_gene: TRBV2; j_gene: TRBJ2-7; CDR3nt: TGTGCCACGTACAGGACTAGCGGCAACGAGCAGTACTTC; CDR3aa: CATYRTSGNEQYF
d_gene: -; abundance: -; v_gene: TRBV29-1; j_gene: TRBJ2-3; CDR3nt: TGCAGCGTATTAGCAGCAGATACGCAGTATTTT; CDR3aa: CSVLAADTQYF
d_gene: TRBD2; abundance: -; v_gene: TRBV20-1; j_gene: TRBJ2-5; CDR3nt: TGCAGTGCGGGAGGGCAAGAGACCCAGTACTTC; CDR3aa: CSAGGQETQYF
d_gene: TRBD2; abundance: few; v_gene: TRBV11-2; j_gene: TRBJ2-3; CDR3nt: TGTGCCAGCAGCCCGTGGGGACTATCAGCAGATACGCAGTATTTT; CDR3aa: CASSPWGLSADTQYF
d_gene: TRBD1; abundance: -; v_gene: TRBV7-8; j_gene: TRBJ2-7; CDR3nt: TGTGCCAGCAGCTCAACAGGGGGCTCCTACGAGCAGTACTTC; CDR3aa: CASSSTGGSYEQYF
d_gene: TRBD1; abundance: -; v_gene: TRBV10-3; j_gene: TRBJ2-1; CDR3nt: TGTGCCATTGCCTTCGACAGGGTGTACAATGAGCAGTTCTTC; CDR3aa: CAIAFDRVYNEQFF
d_gene: TRBD1; abundance: -; v_gene: TRBV29-1; j_gene: TRBJ2-5; CDR3nt: TGCAGCGTTGAGCGAGCTAGGGGGCCTGGGGAGACCCAGTACTTC; CDR3aa: CSVERARGPGETQYF
d_gene: -; abundance: few; v_gene: TRBV7-9; j_gene: TRBJ1-1; CDR3nt: TGTGCCAGCAGCTTAGAAAGGAGCACTGAAGCTTTCTTT; CDR3aa: CASSLERSTEAFF
d_gene: TRBD2; abundance: -; v_gene: TRBV9; j_gene: TRBJ2-7; CDR3nt: TGTGCCAGCAGCGTAGTCGATAGCGGGGGCCTCGACGAGCAGTACTTC; CDR3aa: CASSVVDSGGLDEQYF
d_gene: TRBD1; abundance: -; v_gene: TRBV7-2; j_gene: TRBJ2-2; CDR3nt: TGTGCCAGCAGCCCCCAGGGGGCCAGGGGGAACACCGGGGAGCTGTTTTTT; CDR3aa: CASSPQGARGNTGELFF
d_gene: -; abundance: once; v_gene: TRBV30; j_gene: TRBJ2-7; CDR3nt: TGTGCCTGGAGCGGTACCTACGAGCAGTACTTC; CDR3aa: CAWSGTYEQYF
d_gene: TRBD2; abundance: -; v_gene: TRBV30; j_gene: TRBJ2-7; CDR3nt: TGTGCCACGCCCGGACTAGCGGGGGGCCTCGAGCAGTACTTC; CDR3aa: CATPGLAGGLEQYF
d_gene: TRBD2; abundance: -; v_gene: TRBV7-3; j_gene: TRBJ2-2; CDR3nt: TGTGCCAGCAGCTTAACCCTAGCGGGCACCGGGGAGCTGTTTTTT; CDR3aa: CASSLTLAGTGELFF
d_gene: TRBD1; abundance: -; v_gene: TRBV6-5; j_gene: TRBJ1-2; CDR3nt: TGTGCCAGCAGGCTTCAGGGGGCGGGGTATGGCTACACCTTC; CDR3aa: CASRLQGAGYGYTF
d_gene: -; abundance: -; v_gene: TRBV7-9; j_gene: TRBJ1-6; CDR3nt: TGTGCCAGCAGCTTACAGGGACGTATGAATTCACCCCTCCACTTT; CDR3aa: CASSLQGRMNSPLHF
d_gene: -; abundance: -; v_gene: TRBV7-8; j_gene: TRBJ1-2; CDR3nt: TGTGCCAGCAGCTTAGTGAGGCAGGGCCTCTATGGCTACACCTTC; CDR3aa: CASSLVRQGLYGYTF
d_gene: TRBD1; abundance: -; v_gene: TRBV7-9; j_gene: TRBJ1-5; CDR3nt: TGTGCCAGCAGCCCCCCGGGACAGCGGCAGCCCCAGCATTTT; CDR3aa: CASSPPGQRQPQHF
d_gene: -; abundance: -; v_gene: TRBV4-1; j_gene: TRBJ2-5; CDR3nt: TGCGCCAGCAGCCGCGTCTACGGGCGCTCCCAAGAGACCCAGTACTTC; CDR3aa: CASSRVYGRSQETQYF
d_gene: -; abundance: -; v_gene: TRBV2; j_gene: TRBJ1-5; CDR3nt: TGTGCCAGCAGTGACCAATATCAGCCCCAGCATTTT; CDR3aa: CASSDQYQPQHF
d_gene: -; abundance: -; v_gene: TRBV7-3; j_gene: TRBJ2-5; CDR3nt: TGTGCCAGCACGTTTGCAGTTTGGAGGGCCAGGCGAGAGACCCAGTACTTC; CDR3aa: CASTFAVWRARRETQYF
d_gene: -; abundance: -; v_gene: TRBV7-2; j_gene: TRBJ1-1; CDR3nt: TGTGCCAGCAGCTCGGGGCCGAACACTGAAGCTTTCTTT; CDR3aa: CASSSGPNTEAFF
d_gene: -; abundance: once; v_gene: TRBV6-1; j_gene: TRBJ2-7; CDR3nt: TGTGCCAGCAGACCGGGCCTTTACGAGCAGTACTTC; CDR3aa: CASRPGLYEQYF
d_gene: TRBD1; abundance: -; v_gene: TRBV30; j_gene: TRBJ1-6; CDR3nt: TGTGCCTGGGCGGGACAGGACAATTCACCCCTCCACTTT; CDR3aa: CAWAGQDNSPLHF
d_gene: -; abundance: -; v_gene: TRBV15; j_gene: TRBJ2-1; CDR3nt: TGTGCCACCAGCAGGGCCCTATACAATGAGCAGTTCTTC; CDR3aa: CATSRALYNEQFF
d_gene: -; abundance: -; v_gene: TRBV30; j_gene: TRBJ1-2; CDR3nt: TGTGCCTGGATATCCAGTCCTAACTATGGCTACACCTTC; CDR3aa: CAWISSPNYGYTF
d_gene: TRBD1; abundance: few; v_gene: TRBV28; j_gene: TRBJ2-7; CDR3nt: TGTGCCAGCACCTTGTCTGGACAGGGGTACGAGCAGTACTTC; CDR3aa: CASTLSGQGYEQYF
d_gene: -; abundance: -; v_gene: TRBV29-1; j_gene: TRBJ2-3; CDR3nt: TGCAGCGGTGAGGAGTATCGGGGGGCCGGAGATACGCAGTATTTT; CDR3aa: CSGEEYRGAGDTQYF
d_gene: TRBD2; abundance: -; v_gene: TRBV5-1; j_gene: TRBJ2-5; CDR3nt: TGCGCCAGCAGCTTGGAGGCGCGGGGGGTTCGAGGGACCCAGTACTTC; CDR3aa: CASSLEARGVRGTQYF
d_gene: -; abundance: -; v_gene: TRBV29-1; j_gene: TRBJ1-5; CDR3nt: TGCAGCGTTGTTCAGGGGATAAGTCAGCCCCAGCATTTT; CDR3aa: CSVVQGISQPQHF
d_gene: -; abundance: many; v_gene: TRBV14; j_gene: TRBJ1-1; CDR3nt: TGTGCCAGCAGCCAAGAGTTGAACACTGAAGCTTTCTTT; CDR3aa: CASSQELNTEAFF
d_gene: -; abundance: -; v_gene: TRBV2; j_gene: TRBJ1-6; CDR3nt: TGTGCCACGTCAGGGACGAGCAATTCACCCCTCCACTTT; CDR3aa: CATSGTSNSPLHF
d_gene: TRBD1; abundance: -; v_gene: TRBV7-2; j_gene: TRBJ2-5; CDR3nt: TGTGCCAGCAGGCCCTGGGACAGGAGACAAGAGACCCAGTACTTC; CDR3aa: CASRPWDRRQETQYF
d_gene: TRBD1; abundance: -; v_gene: TRBV5-1; j_gene: TRBJ2-5; CDR3nt: TGCGCCAGCAGCTTGGAAGCAGGGGGCAGAGAGACCCAGTACTTC; CDR3aa: CASSLEAGGRETQYF
d_gene: -; abundance: -; v_gene: TRBV4-1; j_gene: TRBJ2-5; CDR3nt: TGCGCCAGCAGTCTCTTGGTGGGGGAGACCCAGTACTTC; CDR3aa: CASSLLVGETQYF
d_gene: -; abundance: few; v_gene: TRBV11-2; j_gene: TRBJ2-7; CDR3nt: TGTGCCAGCAGCTTAGCCTACGAGCAGTACTTC; CDR3aa: CASSLAYEQYF
d_gene: TRBD2; abundance: -; v_gene: TRBV4-1; j_gene: TRBJ2-7; CDR3nt: TGCGCCAGCAGTTCCGGGACTAGCGGGGTCTACGAGCAGTACTTC; CDR3aa: CASSSGTSGVYEQYF
d_gene: -; abundance: -; v_gene: TRBV5-1; j_gene: TRBJ1-1; CDR3nt: TGCGCCAGCAGCTTTTCCAGGGCGAACACTGAAGCTTTCTTT; CDR3aa: CASSFSRANTEAFF
d_gene: -; abundance: -; v_gene: TRBV30; j_gene: TRBJ2-5; CDR3nt: TGTGCCTGGACCAAGGAGAGCACAACCCCTATTAACTTC; CDR3aa: CAWTKESTTPINF
d_gene: -; abundance: -; v_gene: TRBV2; j_gene: TRBJ1-5; CDR3nt: TGTGCCAGCAGTGAATTGGGAGATCAGCCCCAGCATTTT; CDR3aa: CASSELGDQPQHF